The entry below gives a single T cell receptor beta chain sequence along with its context. Germline CDR1 reads MNHNS; CDR2 reads SASEGT. Trimming took 7 bases from V and 3 from J, leaving 10 bases between them. The CDR3 is made up of 13 amino acids. Method: immunoSEQ multiplex PCR; TCRdb's copy keeps in-frame clones and lacks some. The sample has over 450,000 clones; 75% to 85% are singletons. The data were taken from a study of shared T cell receptors in the human thymus. These data were also filed under a second study, of human thymus T cells. That report notes: The thymus tissue came from resections taken during corrective heart surgery.

The chain recombines TRBV6-1 with TRBJ2-1; TRBD1 is a possible D gene (5 bases). This TCR derives from a boy younger than two with a congenital heart defect. The sequenced sample consisted of thymocytes. DNA of the CDR3: TGTGCCAGCACACCTCAGGGCTACAATGAGCAGTTCTTC. Translation: CASTPQGYNEQFF.